This T cell receptor beta chain was captured by sequencing in a study of shared clonotypes between healthy human individuals. Study results and limitations: Rarefaction analysis demonstrated incomplete sorted-subset sequencing notwithstanding large depth. Lower generation probabilities were found for non-shared clonotypes than for those shared by all four donors.

The assay was immunoSEQ multiplex PCR, and TCRdb's table has in-frame clones only and misses some. The sample has about 380,000 clones, roughly 96% seen once. Comments on this clone: Antigen specificity is unknown.

The CDR3 sequence is 14 residues long. The germline V and J ends were trimmed by 8 bases and 4 bases, with 17 bases remaining between them. The germline CDR1 and CDR2 sequences are SEHNR and FQNEAQ (reference sequence). This sequence originates from a man younger than 45 in good health. The sample taken for sequencing was memory CD8+ T cells sorted from blood. The subset denotes: CD45RO+ cells pooled with CCR7-negative TemRA cells. The chain employs TRBV7-9 and TRBJ2-5; the D is unclear. CDR3 sequence: CASVPARKGETQYF. In DNA, the CDR3 is TGTGCCAGCGTCCCTGCGAGAAAAGGAGAGACCCAGTACTTC.